Below are 28 T cell receptor beta chains sequenced from a single sample in a study of cytomegalovirus exposure and HLA in healthy donors. Use of 60 Vbeta and 13 Jbeta primers characterized the PCR. Assay used: immunoSEQ multiplex PCR; TCRdb lists only in-frame clones, some missing. The sample yields roughly 280,000 clones, approximately 70% seen once. The sample comprised PBMCs. These receptors all stem from a female donor in good health and CMV-seronegative.

The V and J genes are TRBV20-1 and TRBJ2-3; D call uncertain. V was cut by 1 base and J by 4 bases, with 3 bases left in between. The germline V gene has CDR1 DFQATT and CDR2 SNEGSKA (reference sequence). CDR3 length: 11 amino acids. Here the CDR3 reads CSARAADTQYF. CDR3 in DNA: TGCAGTGCTAGAGCGGCAGATACGCAGTATTTT.

The chain employs TRBV18 and TRBJ1-5, with a tentative D call TRBD1 (5 bases). The V gene lost 1 base and the J gene lost 4 bases, with 11 bases spanning the gap. Germline V gene lookup returns CDR1 KGHSH and CDR2 LQKENI. This CDR3 spans 15 amino acids. DNA for the CDR3: TGTGCCAGCTCACCACTCGGGGGAGAGAATCAGCCCCAGCATTTT. Its protein is CASSPLGGENQPQHF.

This chain connects TRBV9 to TRBJ2-1, with a possible D match to TRBD2 (6 bases). The germline V gene has CDR1 SGDLS and CDR2 YYNGEE. The CDR3 spans 14 residues. V lost 2 bases and J 1 base, leaving 7 bases between the germline ends. CDR3 residues: CASSVGGSYNEQFF. The DNA of the CDR3 is TGTGCCAGCAGCGTGGGGGGTTCCTACAATGAGCAGTTCTTC. The entire variable domain, with the rest obtained from reference TRBV9 and TRBJ2-1, is as follows: DSGVTQTPKHLITATGQRVTLRCSPRSGDLSVYWYQQSLDQGLQFLIQYYNGEERAKGNILERFSAQQFPDLHSELNLSSLELGDSALYFCASSVGGSYNEQFFGPGTRLTVL.

The chain uses TRBV4-1 and TRBJ2-3; D is unclear. Germline CDR1 is MGHRA and CDR2 is YSYEKL. This CDR3 is 17 amino acids long. V dropped 0 bases and J dropped 1 base, with 14 bases sitting between them. The CDR3 bases are TGCGCCAGCAGCCAAGAATTCGGAACCGAGGGCACAGATACGCAGTATTTT. Its translation is CASSQEFGTEGTDTQYF.

The J gene is TRBJ1-2, the V gene TRBV6-1; 8 bases are a match to TRBD1. With 3 bases clipped from V and 8 bases from J, the junction kept 8 bases outside the gene matches. This CDR3 has 14 amino acids. Per germline, CDR1 MNHNS and CDR2 SASEGT. In nucleotides, the CDR3 is TGTGCCAGCAGTGACTTCGGACAGGGAGGCGGCTACACCTTC. Protein sequence: CASSDFGQGGGYTF.

Remarks on this clone: The sample has other DNA sequences that encode this CDR3 too. V gene TRBV27 combines with J gene TRBJ2-7; D possibly corresponds to TRBD2 (6 bases). The CDR3 covers 12 residues. Germline V gene data show CDR1 as MNHEY and CDR2 as SMNVEV (reference sequence). Between the trimmed V and J ends, which lost 2 bases and 7 bases, there was a span of 9 bases. In DNA form, the CDR3 reads TGTGCCAGCAGTTTAACCGGGGGAGAGCAGTACTTC. It translates to CASSLTGGEQYF.

This clone was observed at least ten times. The V gene is TRBV14, the J gene TRBJ2-5; D perhaps matches TRBD2 (5 bases). The germline V and J ends were trimmed by 4 bases and 10 bases, with 16 bases remaining between them. CDR1 and CDR2 (germline): SGHDN, FVKESK. CDR3 length: 13 residues. CDR3 region: CASSPLGAIGQYF. The CDR3 DNA is TGTGCCAGCAGCCCGTTGGGAGCCATAGGCCAGTACTTC.

The chain carries TRBV9 and TRBJ2-3; 8 bases agree with TRBD2. CDR3 size: 16 residues. Germline V gene sequence: CDR1 SGDLS, CDR2 YYNGEE. V was clipped by 2 bases and J by 2 bases; unmatched bases: 7. The CDR3 sequence: CASSVGLAGPTDTQYF. CDR3 sequence (DNA): TGTGCCAGCAGCGTTGGACTAGCTGGACCCACAGATACGCAGTATTTT. Filled out from reference TRBV9 and TRBJ2-3, the complete variable domain reads DSGVTQTPKHLITATGQRVTLRCSPRSGDLSVYWYQQSLDQGLQFLIQYYNGEERAKGNILERFSAQQFPDLHSELNLSSLELGDSALYFCASSVGLAGPTDTQYFGPGTRLTVL.

The chain combines TRBV10-3 with TRBJ1-5, with 8 bases lining up with TRBD1. The CDR3 totals 18 residues. Germline V gives CDR1 ENHRY, CDR2 SYGVKD. Unmatched junction bases numbered 9, after V lost 2 bases and J lost 0 bases. Here the CDR3 reads CAISEAPQGGTSNQPQHF. The CDR3, as DNA: TGTGCCATCAGTGAGGCCCCACAGGGGGGGACTAGCAATCAGCCCCAGCATTTT.

This clone has just a few counts. V usage is TRBV27 and J usage is TRBJ2-1, with no clear D. This CDR3 has 11 amino acids. V was pared by 6 bases and J by 8 bases, with 8 bases between. Germline V gene sequence: CDR1 MNHEY, CDR2 SMNVEV (reference sequence). In nucleotides, the CDR3 is TGTGCCAGCAGCAGGTTCGATGAGCAGTTCTTC. It translates to CASSRFDEQFF.

The J gene is TRBJ2-4, the V gene TRBV5-8; TRBD1 aligns across 9 bases. V gave up 7 bases and J gave up 0 bases; unmatched junction bases: 5. The CDR3 has 15 residues. CDR1 is SGHTS and CDR2 is YDEGEE in the germline V gene. In DNA form, the CDR3 reads TGTGCCAGCGGAGGACAGGGGCTAGCCAAAAACATTCAGTACTTC. Protein product: CASGGQGLAKNIQYF.

The chain combines TRBV7-8 with TRBJ1-2; a possible D gene is TRBD1 (5 bases). Germline CDR1 and CDR2: SGHVS and FQNEAQ. V was shortened by 6 bases and J by 7 bases, with 15 bases between the two germline ends. The CDR3 is 13 amino acids. The CDR3 protein is CASSRQLEGGYTF. The CDR3 region has the DNA TGTGCCAGCAGTAGACAGTTGGAAGGTGGCTACACCTTC.

This clone has only one observation. The chain recombines TRBV5-1 with TRBJ2-5; 10 nucleotides agree with TRBD2. The CDR3 is 15 amino acids. V shed 1 base and J 4 bases; nucleotides not matched to a gene: 4. Germline CDR1 SGHRS, CDR2 YFSETQ. CDR3 region: CASSLRLAGVETQYF. The CDR3 nucleotides read TGCGCCAGCAGCTTGAGGCTAGCGGGAGTAGAGACCCAGTACTTC.

The chain couples TRBV2 to TRBJ2-1; no firm D call. The CDR3 is 12 residues long. V was trimmed by 2 bases and J by 7 bases, leaving 6 bases between them. CDR1 is SNHLY, CDR2 FYNNEI, per germline. The CDR3 sequence is CASSERWNEQFF. The CDR3 DNA follows: TGTGCCAGCAGTGAACGGTGGAATGAGCAGTTCTTC.

The rearrangement links TRBV7-9 to TRBJ2-5; unclear D gene. Germline loops: CDR1 SEHNR, CDR2 FQNEAQ (reference sequence). Trimming pared 5 bases from V and 2 bases from J, leaving 9 bases between. The CDR3 totals 13 residues. CDR3 DNA: TGTGCCAGCAGCCCCCCCCGGCAAGAGACCCAGTACTTC. Residues: CASSPPRQETQYF.

The chain couples TRBV7-9 to TRBJ2-1, with D possibly TRBD2 on 6 matching bases. Trimming removed 2 bases at V and 0 bases at J, with 14 bases between. This CDR3 is built from 17 residues. The germline V gene has CDR1 SEHNR and CDR2 FQNEAQ (reference sequence). Written as DNA, the CDR3 is TGTGCCAGCAGCTTATGGGCTGCGGGGAGCTCCTACAATGAGCAGTTCTTC. Residues: CASSLWAAGSSYNEQFF.

This chain links TRBV14 with TRBJ1-2, with TRBD1 as a possible D gene (5 bases). The CDR3 is 13 residues long. The V and J ends lost 2 bases and 6 bases respectively, with 10 bases between them. Germline V gene data show CDR1 as SGHDN and CDR2 as FVKESK. CDR3 DNA sequence: TGTGCCAGCAGCCAACGGGCAGGGAATGGCTACACCTTC. It yields the protein CASSQRAGNGYTF.

In its sample, this clone was seen a few times. The V and J genes are TRBV29-1 and TRBJ2-7; 12 nucleotides line up with TRBD2. CDR3 length: 14 residues. Germline CDR1 is SQVTM and CDR2 is ANQGSEA. The trim removed 4 bases at V and 5 bases at J, leaving 6 bases unmatched. CDR3 residues: CSVGRTSGTHEQYF. DNA for the CDR3: TGCAGCGTTGGGCGGACTAGCGGGACCCACGAGCAGTACTTC.

This clone showed up just a few times. The chain has TRBV5-6 and TRBJ2-6; 9 bases line up with TRBD1. Germline V lookup: CDR1 SGHDT, CDR2 YYEEEE. Germline trimming cut 4 bases from V and 4 bases from J; bases unmatched to any gene: 6. The CDR3 length is 16 residues. CDR3 coding DNA: TGTGCCAGCAGCCCAAACAGGGGGCTCGGGGCCAACGTCCTGACTTTC. Its protein is CASSPNRGLGANVLTF.

The rearrangement joins TRBV14 to TRBJ2-1, with 11 positions matching TRBD2. V lost 2 bases and J lost 7; bases outside the gene matches: 13. The CDR3 contains 18 residues. CDR1 SGHDN and CDR2 FVKESK come from the germline V gene. CDR3 DNA: TGTGCCAGCAGCCAACCTGCGGGGGGACTAGCGGTTATGAATGAGCAGTTCTTC. Protein sequence: CASSQPAGGLAVMNEQFF.

CDR3 loop: CASSVPTGGQFF. As DNA, the CDR3 is TGTGCCAGCAGTGTACCGACAGGAGGGCAGTTCTTC. The J gene is TRBJ2-1, the V gene TRBV6-6; tentative D call: TRBD1 (6 bases). CDR3 length equals 12 residues. CDR1 and CDR2 from the germline V gene are MNHNY and SVGAGI (reference sequence). Trimming took off 5 bases at V and 12 bases at J, with 14 bases between the two ends.

J is TRBJ2-7 and V is TRBV6-1, with 9 nucleotides matching TRBD2. Germline assignment: CDR1 MNHNS and CDR2 SASEGT. V gave up 5 bases and J gave up 3 bases; unmatched junction bases: 2. The CDR3 extends over 13 amino acids. The CDR3 reads CASSRTSVYEQYF. Here the CDR3 DNA reads TGTGCCAGCAGTCGGACTAGCGTCTACGAGCAGTACTTC.

The chain employs TRBV7-5 and TRBJ2-5; whether TRBD2, the table's D call, matches the DNA was not checked. TRBV7-5 is described as a pseudogene. This CDR3 is 15 amino acids long. The CDR3 nucleotides are TGTGCCAGAAGCTCGCTATCTAGCCGCGAAGAGACCCAGTACTTC. It encodes CARSSLSSREETQYF.

This chain links TRBV6-6 with TRBJ2-3; the match to TRBD1 covers 7 bases. Germline CDR1 is MNHNY and CDR2 is SVGAGI (reference sequence). V gave up 2 bases and J gave up 2 bases; unmatched junction bases: 7. The CDR3 contains 16 residues. This CDR3 is CASSYLHGQATDTQYF. Here the CDR3 DNA reads TGTGCCAGCAGTTACCTCCACGGACAGGCCACAGATACGCAGTATTTT.

J is TRBJ2-7 and V is TRBV10-3; TRBD1 might be the D (6 bases). CDR3 length: 15 residues. The germline gives CDR1 ENHRY, CDR2 SYGVKD. The V end lost 0 bases, the J end lost 4 bases, and 13 bases lay between the germline ends. CDR3 nucleotides: TGTGCCATCAGTGAGTCGCTACAGGGCCCTTACGAGCAGTACTTC. This gives the protein CAISESLQGPYEQYF.

This clone was recorded a few times. The chain carries TRBV20-1 and TRBJ2-5; D remains unclear. Looked up from germline, CDR1 is DFQATT and CDR2 is SNEGSKA (reference sequence). The CDR3 has 10 residues. With 3 bases removed from V and 5 bases from J, the gap between germline ends came to 4 bases. CDR3 loop: CSASAETQYF. CDR3 nucleotides: TGCAGTGCTAGTGCGGAGACCCAGTACTTC.

The chain combines TRBV10-3 with TRBJ1-1, with 7 bases identical to TRBD1. The CDR3 runs 14 residues. The germline gives CDR1 ENHRY, CDR2 SYGVKD. J lost 4 bases, V lost 7 bases, and 9 bases had no gene match. The CDR3 nucleotides are TGTGCCATCACCTTCAGGGGGGAAGGCACTGAAGCTTTCTTT. It is translated as CAITFRGEGTEAFF.

V is TRBV7-6 and J is TRBJ2-7; D uncertain. This CDR3 is 13 amino acids long. Trimming removed 5 bases from V and 6 bases from J, with 14 bases in between. Per germline, CDR1 SGHVS and CDR2 FNYEAQ. The CDR3 nucleotides read TGTGCCAGCAGCCACGTCGGGTCCGTCGAGCAGTACTTC. Protein sequence: CASSHVGSVEQYF.